These 20 T cell receptor beta chains originate from one sample sequenced in a study of immune evolution from preneoplasia to lung adenocarcinoma. TCRdb's copy holds only in-frame clones and misses some; the assay was immunoSEQ multiplex PCR. The data contain a few thousand clones, 84% of them singletons. Sequenced material: FFPE lung adenocarcinoma in situ tissue. The origin of the receptors is a person aged 60-80 years with lung adenocarcinoma.

V and J are TRBV9 and TRBJ2-4; D possibly corresponds to TRBD1 (6 bases). Trimming removed 1 base at V and 7 bases at J, with 18 bases between. The CDR3 loop spans 16 amino acids. Germline assignment: CDR1 SGDLS and CDR2 YYNGEE. CDR3 residues: CASSVSLGAGDNIQYF. The CDR3 DNA reads as TGTGCCAGCAGCGTAAGTCTGGGGGCAGGGGACAACATTCAGTACTTC.

With respect to this clone: One end of the junction does not line up with germline, which may come from a read error. The V and J genes are TRBV28 and TRBJ1-2; D is perhaps TRBD1 (6 bases). Looked up from germline, CDR1 is MDHEN and CDR2 is SYDVKM. The CDR3 totals 15 residues. The CDR3 protein is CASRHRQVGYRGHTF. In DNA form, the CDR3 reads TGTGCCAGCAGACACAGACAGGTCGGGTATCGTGGCCACACCTTC.

This chain connects TRBV9 to TRBJ1-1, with TRBD1 identical over 10 bases. This CDR3 comprises 16 residues. The germline CDR1 and CDR2 sequences are SGDLS and YYNGEE. Trimming cost V 4 bases and J 0 bases; bases outside gene matches: 6. CDR3 nucleotide sequence: TGTGCCAGCAGCCCCCCGGGGACAGGGGTGAACACTGAAGCTTTCTTT. Residues: CASSPPGTGVNTEAFF.

This chain uses TRBV30 with TRBJ2-7; tentative D call: TRBD1 (5 bases). Per the germline V gene, CDR1 is GTSNPN and CDR2 is SVGIG (reference sequence). V gave up 0 bases and J gave up 6 bases, with 9 bases separating them. This CDR3 spans 12 amino acids. This chain's CDR3 is CAWSVQATEQYF. CDR3 DNA sequence: TGTGCCTGGAGTGTACAGGCCACCGAGCAGTACTTC.

The CDR3 reads CASSQWIQETQYF. The CDR3 coding sequence is TGCGCCAGCAGCCAATGGATCCAAGAGACCCAGTACTTC. The V call is TRBV4-1, the J call TRBJ2-5, with no clear D. The CDR3 loop spans 13 amino acids. V was shortened by 2 bases and J by 1 base, with 5 bases between the two germline ends. The V gene's germline CDR1 is MGHRA and CDR2 YSYEKL.

The chain couples TRBV18 to TRBJ1-1, with D tentatively TRBD1 (5 bases). The CDR3 length is 16 residues. V gave up 1 base and J gave up 1 base, with 13 bases separating them. CDR1 is KGHSH and CDR2 is LQKENI in the germline V gene. CDR3 sequence: CASSPRRAQANTEAFF. DNA of the CDR3: TGTGCCAGCTCACCACGCCGCGCACAGGCGAACACTGAAGCTTTCTTT. The full variable domain, completed using reference TRBV18 and TRBJ1-1, is NAGVMQNPRHLVRRRGQEARLRCSPMKGHSHVYWYRQLPEEGLKFMVYLQKENIIDESGMPKERFSAEFPKEGPSILRIQQVVRGDSAAYFCASSPRRAQANTEAFFGQGTRLTVV.

The chain carries TRBV13 and TRBJ2-7; D might be TRBD2 (6 bases). V lost 4 bases and J lost 5, with 15 bases in between. Germline V lookup: CDR1 PRHDT, CDR2 FYEKMQ (reference sequence). The CDR3 spans 14 residues. The CDR3: CASSSEGIFHEQYF. CDR3 sequence (DNA): TGTGCCAGCAGCTCGGAGGGGATCTTCCACGAGCAGTACTTC.

V is TRBV4-2 and J is TRBJ2-3, with 10 bases identical to TRBD2. Germline V gene sequence: CDR1 LGHNA, CDR2 YNFKEQ. After removal of 3 bases from V and 0 bases from J, the junction contained 9 bases not matched to a gene. The CDR3 has 18 amino acids. For the CDR3, the DNA is TGTGCCAGCAGCCAGGAGACTAGCGGGTTTTCTAGCACAGATACGCAGTATTTT. Its protein product is CASSQETSGFSSTDTQYF.

Only a few counts were recorded for this clone. The V and J genes are TRBV5-4 and TRBJ2-2; 7 bases fit TRBD1. This CDR3 region has 15 residues. After removal of 4 bases from V and 2 bases from J, the junction contained 5 bases not matched to a gene. Per the germline V gene, CDR1 is SGHNT and CDR2 is YYREEE (reference sequence). CDR3 sequence: CASSPGQVNTGELFF. For the CDR3, the DNA is TGTGCCAGCAGCCCAGGACAGGTTAACACCGGGGAGCTGTTTTTT.

V gene TRBV28 combines with J gene TRBJ2-7; TRBD2 agrees at 7 bases. With 5 bases clipped from V and 3 bases from J, the junction kept 7 bases outside the gene matches. CDR1 is MDHEN, CDR2 SYDVKM, per germline. The CDR3 runs to 14 residues. The DNA of the CDR3 is TGTGCCAGCAGTACCGGGGGGTTAGTCTACGAGCAGTACTTC. It yields the protein CASSTGGLVYEQYF.

For the CDR3, the DNA is TGTGCCAGCAGCTTTGGTGGGCGATCACTTACGAACACCGGGGAGCTGTTTTTT. It yields the protein CASSFGGRSLTNTGELFF. The chain is built from TRBV5-4 and TRBJ2-2; D unclear. V shed 2 bases and J shed 0 bases, with 17 bases lying between them. CDR1 is SGHNT and CDR2 is YYREEE in the germline V gene (reference sequence). CDR3 size: 18 residues. Variable domain in full (rest from reference TRBV5-4 and TRBJ2-2): ETGVTQSPTHLIKTRGQQVTLRCSSQSGHNTVSWYQQALGQGPQFIFQYYREEENGRGNFPPRFSGLQFPNYSSELNVNALELDDSALYLCASSFGGRSLTNTGELFFGEGSRLTVL.

V and J are TRBV27 and TRBJ2-7, with a tentative D call TRBD2 (7 bases). V lost 2 bases and J lost 3, with 20 bases in between. This CDR3 has 17 residues. Looked up from germline, CDR1 is MNHEY and CDR2 is SMNVEV (reference sequence). CDR3 coding DNA: TGTGCCAGCAGTTTAGACAGGACCCTTACTAGCGTCTACGAGCAGTACTTC. Protein: CASSLDRTLTSVYEQYF.

V is TRBV27 and J is TRBJ2-7; the match to TRBD1 covers 7 bases. This CDR3 region has 15 residues. The ends lost 4 bases at V and 3 bases at J; junction bases unmatched: 9. Germline CDR1 reads MNHEY; CDR2 reads SMNVEV (reference sequence). In DNA, the CDR3 is TGTGCCAGCAGTTCCGGGACAGCTTGGGTCTACGAGCAGTACTTC. Its protein product is CASSSGTAWVYEQYF.

V is TRBV7-9 and J is TRBJ2-7; 10 bases match TRBD1. In germline, CDR1 is SEHNR, CDR2 FQNEAQ (reference sequence). The CDR3 loop spans 16 amino acids. J lost 2 bases, V lost 4 bases, and 8 bases had no gene match. CDR3 bases: TGTGCCAGCAGCTCGCCCGACAGGGGGCCTCCCTACGAGCAGTACTTC. As protein: CASSSPDRGPPYEQYF. Full variable domain (remainder filled in from reference TRBV7-9 and TRBJ2-7): DTGVSQNPRHKITKRGQNVTFRCDPISEHNRLYWYRQTLGQGPEFLTYFQNEAQLEKSRLLSDRFSAERPKGSFSTLEIQRTEQGDSAMYLCASSSPDRGPPYEQYFGPGTRLTVT.

This chain joins TRBV19 and TRBJ2-1; possibly TRBD1 or TRBD2 for D (5 bases each). This CDR3 has 15 amino acids. V gave up 3 bases and J gave up 7 bases, with 16 bases separating them. Germline-derived CDR1 and CDR2 are LNHDA and SQIVND (reference sequence). In DNA, the CDR3 is TGTGCCAGTAGTATTTCCACCGGGACCTGGAATGAGCAGTTCTTC. Protein product: CASSISTGTWNEQFF.

V gene TRBV27 combines with J gene TRBJ2-1, with D possibly matching TRBD2 (5 bases). V was clipped by 5 bases and J by 9 bases, with 14 bases between them. CDR3 length: 13 residues. From germline, CDR1 is MNHEY and CDR2 SMNVEV (reference sequence). The CDR3 loop is CASSPQGGSEQFF. As DNA, the CDR3 is TGTGCCAGCAGTCCCCAAGGAGGTAGTGAGCAGTTCTTC.

In its sample, this clone was seen a few times. This chain joins TRBV5-1 and TRBJ1-1; 7 nucleotides align to TRBD1. This CDR3 is 15 amino acids long. The V and J ends lost 0 bases and 4 bases, in that order; junction bases with no gene match: 6. CDR1 SGHRS and CDR2 YFSETQ come from the germline V gene. Written as DNA, the CDR3 is TGCGCCAGCAGCTTGGTATCCACAGGGGCCACTGAAGCTTTCTTT. This gives the protein CASSLVSTGATEAFF.

The count of this clone is one. This chain connects TRBV19 to TRBJ1-5, with D uncertain. This CDR3 is 12 amino acids long. V lost 5 bases, J lost 5 bases, and 7 bases lay in between. Germline V CDR1 and CDR2: LNHDA, SQIVND (reference sequence). CDR3 region: CASSPQYQPQHF. The CDR3 DNA reads as TGTGCCAGTAGTCCCCAGTATCAGCCCCAGCATTTT. Based on the CDR3 plus reference TRBV19 and TRBJ1-5, the full variable domain is DGGITQSPKYLFRKEGQNVTLSCEQNLNHDAMYWYRQDPGQGLRLIYYSQIVNDFQKGDIAEGYSVSREKKESFPLTVTSAQKNPTAFYLCASSPQYQPQHFGDGTRLSIL.

This clone was detected only a few times. V and J are TRBV9 and TRBJ2-5; no clear D gene. V was pared by 2 bases and J by 4 bases, with 12 bases between. Germline V gives CDR1 SGDLS, CDR2 YYNGEE. The CDR3 contains 14 residues. CDR3 coding DNA: TGTGCCAGCAGCGTCACCTCCACTGGAGAGACCCAGTACTTC. It translates to CASSVTSTGETQYF.

The chain uses TRBV28 and TRBJ1-1; no clear D. The germline V gene encodes CDR1 MDHEN and CDR2 SYDVKM. The CDR3 loop spans 14 amino acids. V was shortened by 5 bases and J by 6 bases, with 16 bases between the two germline ends. Written as DNA, the CDR3 is TGTGCCAGCAGTCCCCCGCAGGCGTTCCCTGAAGCTTTCTTT. This codes for CASSPPQAFPEAFF.